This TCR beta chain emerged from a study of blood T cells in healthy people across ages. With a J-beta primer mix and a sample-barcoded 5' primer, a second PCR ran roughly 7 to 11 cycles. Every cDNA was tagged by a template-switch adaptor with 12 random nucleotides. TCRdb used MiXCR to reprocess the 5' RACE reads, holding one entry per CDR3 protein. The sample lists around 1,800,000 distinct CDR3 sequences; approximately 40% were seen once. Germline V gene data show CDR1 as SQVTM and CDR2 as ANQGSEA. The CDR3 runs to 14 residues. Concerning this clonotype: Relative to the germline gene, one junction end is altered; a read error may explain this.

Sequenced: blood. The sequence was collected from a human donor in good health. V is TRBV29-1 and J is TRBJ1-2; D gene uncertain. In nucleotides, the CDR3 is TGCAGCGTGGTCGGGCGGTATACTAACTATGACTACACCTTC. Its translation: CSVVGRYTNYDYTF.